This T cell receptor (beta chain) was obtained from a study of OX40 agonist ivuxolimab in advanced cancers. Points from the study as a whole: The authors also found low normalized T-cell clonal expansion in some nonresponders. Partial responders treated at 0.1-3.0 mg/kg exhibited clonal expansion among the lowest measured. There were, on average, more expanded clones in CD8+ T cells than in CD4+.

Sequencing was performed with immunoSEQ multiplex PCR; in TCRdb, only in-frame clones are kept and a portion is missing. The data show 98,000 or so clones, with around 90% seen just once and roughly 0.66% held by the top ten. Concerning this clone itself: Antigen specificity is unknown. The germline gene is not matched at one end of the junction; a read error may be the cause.

Germline V gives CDR1 SSHAT, CDR2 FNYEAQ (reference sequence). The CDR3 is 14 amino acids. This TCR was sampled from an adult with an advanced solid tumor such as melanoma, head and neck, liver or kidney cancer. Sequences were derived from CD4+ or CD8+ T cells sorted from blood, sampled in a trial of the OX40 agonist ivuxolimab. The chain carries TRBV7-7 and TRBJ2-2; no clear D gene. The CDR3 is CASSSKRASGELFF. CDR3 in DNA: TGTGCTAGCAGCTCAAAAAGGGCATCCGGGGAGCTGTTTTTT.